This T cell receptor beta chain was sequenced during a study of blood T cell repertoires in COVID-19. The wider study: Acute-phase and convalescent COVID-19 samples originated in the United States, Italy and Spain. PBMCs, B-cell-depleted T cells, or T cells provided the cDNA or gDNA that made up the material.

Original processing notes: Scientists estimated how many nucleated cells there were by amplifying reference gene primers. Generated by immunoSEQ multiplex PCR, the TCRdb table keeps only in-frame clones and is missing some. The V and J calls and clone size were taken over from that table, and D and trimming were inferred from the DNA. The sample consists of about 48,000 clones, around 88% of them appearing once. The germline V gene has CDR1 SEHNR and CDR2 FQNEAQ (reference sequence). The CDR3 runs to 13 residues. V lost 3 bases to trimming and J lost 0 bases, with 3 bases between them. The clonotype comes from a human donor in a cohort sampled during active COVID-19. The chain couples TRBV7-9 to TRBJ1-3; no clear D gene. The specimen was peripheral blood. The CDR3 nucleotides are TGTGCCAGCAGCTTGTACTCTGGAAACACCATATATTTT. Protein: CASSLYSGNTIYF.